The 2 T cell receptor beta chains given below trace back to one sample, sequenced in a study of cytomegalovirus exposure and HLA in healthy donors. The PCR used 60 Vbeta and 13 Jbeta primers. Data came from immunoSEQ multiplex PCR; TCRdb stores just in-frame clones and leaves some out. In the table there are 150,000 to 200,000 clones, about 80% of which are singletons. Input material: PBMCs. These receptors were collected from a woman aged 30 to 39 in good health and CMV-seropositive.

The chain couples TRBV7-2 to TRBJ2-1; D not resolved. In germline, CDR1 is SGHTA, CDR2 FQGNSA. CDR3 size: 12 residues. V was shortened by 3 bases and J by 5 bases, with 5 bases between the two germline ends. This CDR3 is CASSFGDNEQFF. For the CDR3, the DNA is TGTGCCAGCAGCTTCGGAGACAATGAGCAGTTCTTC.

This sequence joins TRBV5-6 and TRBJ2-3; D perhaps matches TRBD2 (7 bases). The V end was cut by 1 base, the J end by 6 bases, with 21 bases between. CDR3 length: 17 residues. CDR1 is SGHDT, CDR2 YYEEEE, per germline. DNA for the CDR3: TGTGCCAGCAGCTTGCGAGTATCCGGGGGGCAAGTCGATACGCAGTATTTT. It is translated as CASSLRVSGGQVDTQYF.